The T cell receptor (beta chain) described here comes from a study of memory CD4+ T cells and cytomegalovirus serostatus. The overall study: Healthy Belgian adult donors included several CMV-positive and more than 20 CMV-negative people. General observations from the study: About 40% of the roughly 160 known CMV-associated TCRbeta sequences appeared in CD4+ memory.

As originally analysed: Out-of-frame sequences were removed, leaving some 2 million distinct TCRbeta sequences. The table came from immunoSEQ multiplex PCR; TCRdb's copy has only in-frame clones and leaves some out. That table is the source of V, J and clone size, and D and trimming were worked out from the DNA. The data show about 46,000 clones, over 70% seen once. Comment on this clone: Its specificity is not known.

The sort gate was single viable CD3+CD4+CD8-CD45RO+ cells for memory CD4+ T cells. After thawing, CD4+ T cells were positively selected. CDR1 and CDR2 (germline): SGHDT, YYEEEE. This CDR3 comprises 16 residues. The V segment lost 0 bases and the J segment 6 bases; nucleotides outside the gene matches: 5. V is TRBV5-6 and J is TRBJ1-6; 8 nucleotides agree with TRBD1. The source of this sequence is an adult in good health and CMV-seronegative. Sequenced: memory CD4+ T cells from blood. The CDR3 DNA reads as TGTGCCAGCAGCTTGGACAGGGGGGGATTTAATTCACCCCTCCACTTT. Translating gives CASSLDRGGFNSPLHF.